These 2 T cell receptor beta chains were all obtained from the same sample, sequenced in a study of T-cell reconstitution after alpha-beta-depleted transplantation in children. The TCRbeta library incorporated unique molecular identifiers. Via MiXCR, TCRdb re-called the PCR reads, giving one row per CDR3 protein. The sample has almost 250,000 distinct CDR3 sequences, more than 20% seen once. The specimen was PBMCs, collected before TCRalphabeta/CD19-depleted stem cell transplant. All receptors come from a girl aged 2-10 years with Fanconi anemia, due to receive a stem cell transplant.

The V and J genes are TRBV20-1 and TRBJ2-6, with 8 bases identical to TRBD2. The CDR3 length is 15 residues. Germline V gene data show CDR1 as DFQATT and CDR2 as SNEGSKA (reference sequence). V shed 3 bases, J shed 3 bases, and the junction held 4 bases outside the gene matches. CDR3 bases: TGCAGTGCTAGCGGGGGGGCTGTTGGGGCCAACGTCCTGACTTTC. Residues: CSASGGAVGANVLTF.

The genes are TRBV6-5 and TRBJ2-2; maybe TRBD1 (5 bases). Trimming took off 2 bases at V and 3 bases at J, with 10 bases between the two ends. Germline loops: CDR1 MNHEY, CDR2 SVGAGI. The CDR3 has 15 amino acids. The CDR3 nucleotides are TGTGCCAGCAGTTACGAGACAGCCTACACCGGGGAGCTGTTTTTT. Residues: CASSYETAYTGELFF.